This is a list of T cell receptor beta chains from one sample in a study of CD8 T cells in ankylosing spondylitis. MiXCR was run by TCRdb on the 5' RACE reads, yielding one entry per CDR3 protein. The profile shows 300,000 to 400,000 distinct CDR3 sequences, roughly 20% of them singletons. The sequencing input was blood, either unsorted or a sorted T cell fraction (not recorded which). These receptor sequences come from a male donor with ankylosing spondylitis or in good health (not recorded which). Each CDR3 is given with its conserved first and last residue. Fields, in order: J gene, V gene, CDR3 protein.

TRBJ2-1 TRBV7-9 CASSGTGFGEQFF
TRBJ2-2 TRBV24-1 CATSSGGSGELFF
TRBJ2-7 TRBV4-1 CASSQETGASYEQYF
TRBJ2-5 TRBV25-1 CASSDYGGLGETQYF
TRBJ2-1 TRBV7-9 CASSHILAGGLYNEQFF
TRBJ2-3 TRBV27 CASTPGAGGTDTQYF
TRBJ2-2 TRBV30 CAWTGGTNTGELFF
TRBJ1-5 TRBV20-1 CSARAGSHGHF
TRBJ2-7 TRBV5-1 CASSLEGGTSYEQYF
TRBJ2-5 TRBV12-3/TRBV12-4 CASSPRTSGGDQETQYF
TRBJ2-5 TRBV7-8 CASLYTGTVGETQYF
TRBJ2-2 TRBV15 CATSTSSGELFF
TRBJ2-1 TRBV9 CASSASAGGLLDEQFF
TRBJ2-7 TRBV20-1 CSATREGFYEQYF
TRBJ2-3 TRBV3-1 CASSPVLTTDTQYF
TRBJ2-1 TRBV5-1 CASSWDSPMDNEQFF
TRBJ2-1 TRBV5-4 CASSSVPSYNEQFF
TRBJ2-2 TRBV5-6 CASSLVRQYTGELFF
TRBJ1-1 TRBV29-1 CSVASLNTEAFF
TRBJ2-2 TRBV12-3/TRBV12-4 CASSPGPTLSGELFF
TRBJ2-7 TRBV20-1 CSARDWQGLAYEQYF
TRBJ2-3 TRBV27 CASRSPIDTQYF